The 3 T cell receptor beta chains below come from one sample, sequenced in a study of T cell clonality in common variable immunodeficiency (dated by TCRdb to 2013 to 2016). Broader findings and caveats from the paper: Reportedly, TCRbeta sequences from CVID had fewer deletions and N-nucleotide insertions, and highly modified clones with 13 or more V deletions were absent from CVID.

Library creation used the immunoSEQ multiplex PCR assay. Imported from immuneACCESS, the table was reduced by TCRdb to in-frame sequences with V and J called. These copies leave out some clones; in studies compared against another copy, an unresolved V gene accounts for under half, and the cause of the remainder is not known. For this sample the table reports about 26,000 clones, with no clone seen just once. The ten largest clones add up to about 24% of the sample. No cognate antigen is known for these TCRs. Sequences were obtained from peripheral blood mononuclear cells. The receptor source for this set is a human donor with common variable immunodeficiency.

This clone was recorded at least ten times. The CDR3 goes on 3 residues after the read ends, and that part is filled in from the germline J gene. The chain recombines TRBV20-1 with TRBJ1-2; 9 bases are a match to TRBD1. This CDR3 spans 15 amino acids. V lost 3 bases and J lost 4; bases outside the gene matches: 9. The germline CDR1 and CDR2 sequences are DFQATT and SNEGSKA (reference sequence). CDR3 DNA (partial): TGCAGTGCTAGGCCCGGACAGGGGTCTACCTATGGC. Protein sequence: CSARPGQGSTYG. The complete CDR3 protein is CSARPGQGSTYGYTF.

This clone was counted ten times or more. The read stops 3 residues short of the end of the CDR3; the missing end is completed from the germline J gene. The rearrangement joins TRBV6-2 or TRBV6-3 to TRBJ1-2; 7 bases are a match to TRBD1. This CDR3 contains 16 residues. Trimming at V came to 0 bases and at J to 3 bases, leaving 7 bases not matched to a gene. Germline CDR1 is MNHEY and CDR2 is SVGEGT. Here the CDR3 reads CASSYSIRGRYYGYTF. The CDR3 bases that were read are TGTGCCAGCAGTTACTCGATTAGGGGGCGATACTATGGC.

The sample holds many counts of this clone. The read finishes 3 residues shy of the CDR3 end, and the germline J gene is used to complete it. This chain uses TRBV7-9 with TRBJ2-1, with 8 bases lining up with TRBD2. Looked up from germline, CDR1 is SEHNR and CDR2 is FQNEAQ (reference sequence). The V and J ends lost 5 bases and 7 bases, in that order; junction bases with no gene match: 10. This CDR3 comprises 15 residues. CDR3 sequence: CASSPAGTRLNEQFF. The covered CDR3 bases are TGTGCCAGCAGCCCTGCCGGGACTAGGTTAAATGAG.